Presented here are 15 T cell receptor beta chains from one specimen sequenced in a study of PD-L1 blockade in urothelial cancer (dated by TCRdb to 2016 to 2017). The sample's time point label, decoded: pretreatment peripheral blood. The library came from the immunoSEQ multiplex PCR assay. Sourced from immuneACCESS, this table was stored by TCRdb with only in-frame sequences that have V and J called. A share of the clones is absent; for the studies checked, an unresolved V gene accounts for under half, and the remainder has no known explanation. This sample is represented by about 85,000 clones; more than 75% of them were singletons. Together, the top ten hold approximately 15% of the sample. The source material was PBMCs, sampled around atezolizumab (anti-PD-L1) treatment. The receptors originated from a man aged 60-69 years with urothelial cancer.

This clone was picked up a small number of times. The chain joins TRBV28 to TRBJ1-2; D not certain. Trimming pared 3 bases from V and 8 bases from J, leaving 13 bases between. In germline, CDR1 is MDHEN, CDR2 SYDVKM. This CDR3 spans 13 amino acids. The CDR3 here is CASSLVGAGGYTF. Here the CDR3 DNA reads TGTGCCAGCAGTTTGGTGGGAGCAGGAGGCTACACCTTC.

As DNA, the CDR3 is TGTGCCAGCAGCTCCCTAGGGATTACAGGGAAGGACATTCAGTACTTC. Translation gives CASSSLGITGKDIQYF. The V call is TRBV5-6, the J call TRBJ2-4; tentatively, D is TRBD1 (6 bases). This CDR3 has 16 residues. Trimming cost V 3 bases and J 8 bases, with 21 bases left between them. Germline V CDR1 and CDR2: SGHDT, YYEEEE. The whole variable domain, remainder taken from reference TRBV5-6 and TRBJ2-4, is DAGVTQSPTHLIKTRGQQVTLRCSPKSGHDTVSWYQQALGQGPQFIFQYYEEEERQRGNFPDRFSGHQFPNYSSELNVNALLLGDSALYLCASSSLGITGKDIQYFGAGTRLSVL.

The chain uses TRBV30 and TRBJ2-3, with D unclear. The CDR3 is 13 residues long. V shed 2 bases and J shed 3 bases, with 9 bases lying between them. Germline CDR1 is GTSNPN and CDR2 is SVGIG (reference sequence). The CDR3 bases are TGTGCCTGGAGTTGGCAAGAAACAGATACGCAGTATTTT. Its translation: CAWSWQETDTQYF.

The chain links TRBV5-4 to TRBJ1-5; a possible D gene is TRBD1 (6 bases). Germline V lookup: CDR1 SGHNT, CDR2 YYREEE (reference sequence). The CDR3 loop spans 13 amino acids. V lost 4 bases, J lost 9 bases, and 14 bases lay in between. CDR3 amino acids: CASSVTGFGPQHF. The CDR3 DNA follows: TGTGCCAGCAGCGTTACAGGGTTTGGGCCCCAGCATTTT.

This chain links TRBV2 with TRBJ2-6, with D hard to call. The CDR3 has 14 residues. Trimming took 4 bases from V and 0 from J, leaving 4 bases between them. Germline V gene sequence: CDR1 SNHLY, CDR2 FYNNEI. The CDR3: CASSVLSGANVLTF. The CDR3 nucleotides read TGTGCCAGCAGTGTTCTCTCTGGGGCCAACGTCCTGACTTTC.

This chain links TRBV6-5 with TRBJ2-1; D might be TRBD2 (5 bases). CDR1 MNHEY and CDR2 SVGAGI come from the germline V gene. This CDR3 has 15 amino acids. V was trimmed by 6 bases and J by 6 bases, leaving 18 bases between them. The CDR3 reads CASSHGISGGNEQFF. Here the CDR3 DNA reads TGTGCCAGCAGCCACGGGATTTCCGGCGGCAATGAGCAGTTCTTC.

The rearrangement joins TRBV10-3 to TRBJ2-4, with D hard to call. The CDR3 covers 16 residues. The germline gives CDR1 ENHRY, CDR2 SYGVKD. Trimming stripped 0 bases from V and 1 base from J, with 10 bases between. The DNA of the CDR3 is TGTGCCATCAGTGAGTCGATTAGCTTGGCCAAAAACATTCAGTACTTC. It is translated as CAISESISLAKNIQYF.

This clone was seen a handful of times. An end of the junction does not agree with germline; a read error may underlie this. The chain joins TRBV2 to TRBJ1-4; D unclear. Germline V gene sequence: CDR1 SNHLY, CDR2 FYNNEI. This CDR3 has 11 residues. The CDR3 spells CASSPGGRLVF. The CDR3 nucleotides read TGTGCCAGCAGCCCCGGCGGGCGGCTGGTTTTT.

This clone was counted only a few times. This chain links TRBV19 with TRBJ2-5; D is perhaps TRBD1 (6 bases). Germline V gives CDR1 LNHDA, CDR2 SQIVND (reference sequence). There are 15 residues in the CDR3. V was cut by 3 bases and J by 1 base, with 12 bases left in between. The CDR3 loop reads CASSMAPTGQETQYF. CDR3 DNA sequence: TGTGCCAGTAGTATGGCCCCGACAGGCCAAGAGACCCAGTACTTC.

CDR3: CASSPSGRATDTQYF. The CDR3 coding sequence is TGTGCCAGCAGCCCGAGCGGGAGGGCCACAGATACGCAGTATTTT. The gene calls are TRBV7-3 and TRBJ2-3, with 10 bases identical to TRBD2. V gave up 5 bases and J gave up 2 bases; unmatched junction bases: 4. CDR3 length equals 15 residues. The germline V gene encodes CDR1 SGHTA and CDR2 FQGTGA.

The V gene is TRBV19, the J gene TRBJ2-1; no firm D call. V was shortened by 3 bases and J by 6 bases, with 9 bases between the two germline ends. CDR3 size: 13 residues. CDR1 is LNHDA, CDR2 SQIVND, per germline (reference sequence). As DNA, the CDR3 is TGTGCCAGTAGTATGGTTCTAAGCAATGAGCAGTTCTTC. This sequence encodes CASSMVLSNEQFF.

The gene calls are TRBV5-1 and TRBJ2-3; tentative D call: TRBD1 (6 bases). Germline lookup yields CDR1 SGHRS and CDR2 YFSETQ. The CDR3 covers 15 residues. Trimming took 5 bases from V and 2 from J, leaving 15 bases between them. DNA for the CDR3: TGCGCCAGCAGGGGCCAGGGGCGGATCACAGATACGCAGTATTTT. Translating gives CASRGQGRITDTQYF.

The V gene is TRBV11-2, the J gene TRBJ1-2; weak D call: TRBD1 (5 bases). The CDR3 is made up of 12 amino acids. From germline, CDR1 is SGHAT and CDR2 FQNNGV. Trimming left V 1 base short and J 6 bases short, with 6 bases between. CDR3 loop: CASSLVGDGYTF. The CDR3 DNA is TGTGCCAGCAGCTTAGTAGGGGATGGCTACACCTTC.

The chain combines TRBV7-2 with TRBJ2-7; weak D call: TRBD1 (6 bases). The V gene lost 5 bases and the J gene lost 3 bases, with 17 bases spanning the gap. Per germline, CDR1 SGHTA and CDR2 FQGNSA. CDR3 length equals 15 residues. CDR3 region: CASSHGQFYGYEQYF. The CDR3 DNA sequence: TGTGCCAGCAGCCATGGACAGTTCTACGGCTACGAGCAGTACTTC.

The count of this clone is one. This chain joins TRBV5-6 and TRBJ1-2; D not resolved. The V gene's germline CDR1 is SGHDT and CDR2 YYEEEE. The CDR3 covers 16 residues. Deletions cut 5 bases from V and 0 bases from J, with 17 bases between. The CDR3 reads CASSLAGIGANYGYTF. The CDR3 DNA sequence: TGTGCCAGCAGTCTAGCGGGGATTGGAGCTAACTATGGCTACACCTTC.